Given below is one T cell receptor beta chain in context. Which antigen it targets is not known. The CDR3 measures 13 amino acids from cysteine to phenylalanine. Nucleotide data are not available. CDR1 ENHRY and CDR2 SYGVKD were looked up in the germline V gene. These data are taken from a study of T cells expressing NK-cell markers (dated by TCRdb to 2019 to 2021). Regarding the complete study: Three sorted T-cell subsets (CD3+CD56+NKG2C+, CD3+CD56+NKG2C- and CD3+CD56-NKG2C+) from 8 or 9 donors had their TCR beta-chain repertoires profiled. The study sequenced eight donors, all healthy volunteers chosen at random: three men and five women. Of the eight sequenced donors, seven were found to be HCMV-seropositive and one was found to be HCMV-seronegative. Libraries were sequenced as 2 x 150 bp reads on Illumina HiSeq 2000/2500, MiSeq or NextSeq. What the study reported, not specific to this receptor: It remained unclear whether the expanded NKG2C-expressing T cell clones were specific for HCMV antigens. In several donors, the dominant CD3+CD56+NKG2C+ clonotypes were among the top 10 CD8+ clonotypes and accounted for about 1.0-7.5% of CD8+ T cells. Those dominant clonotypes were again the most abundant among CD3+CD56-NKG2C+ cells in a handful of donors, at about 25-60.1%.

The listed sequencing device is Illumina HiSeq 2000. TCR beta cDNA libraries were made by 5'RACE template switching that added a universal primer site and unique molecular identifiers. cDNA synthesis was primed from the TCR beta constant segment and was followed by two successive PCR amplification steps. The authors' pipeline ran thus. MIGEC was used to demultiplex reads and group reads by UMI, and MiTCR was used to assemble and quantify clonotypes. To remove erroneous sequences, TCR cDNA sequences were retained only when supported by two or more reads. The tcR package was used for downstream repertoire analysis, and clonotypes were matched across fractions by CDR3 nucleotide sequence plus V segment. VDJmatch was used to annotate antigen specificity against VDJdb, with one amino acid substitution in CDR3 permitted. TCRdb reprocessed the sequencing reads and holds a single record per CDR3 protein sequence, with no DNA. The V and J calls reflect TCRdb's pipeline rather than the authors' work. The sample table gives about 410,000 distinct CDR3 sequences. Of the sample, about 10% falls within the top ten clones.

HCMV serostatus was determined by detecting HCMV-specific IgG in serum with a commercial ELISA kit. Peripheral blood mononuclear cells were isolated from blood by Ficoll density gradient centrifugation. The clonotype comes from a woman between 50 and 59 years old in good health. Donor details come from another sample of the same person, matched by shared clones. Sequenced sample: blood T cells: a sorted CD56 or NKG2C T cell subset, CD4+ or CD8+ T cells, or bulk PBMC T cells (not recorded which). Recombination connected TRBV10-3 to TRBJ2-1. The CDR3 is CAISELWSNEQFF.